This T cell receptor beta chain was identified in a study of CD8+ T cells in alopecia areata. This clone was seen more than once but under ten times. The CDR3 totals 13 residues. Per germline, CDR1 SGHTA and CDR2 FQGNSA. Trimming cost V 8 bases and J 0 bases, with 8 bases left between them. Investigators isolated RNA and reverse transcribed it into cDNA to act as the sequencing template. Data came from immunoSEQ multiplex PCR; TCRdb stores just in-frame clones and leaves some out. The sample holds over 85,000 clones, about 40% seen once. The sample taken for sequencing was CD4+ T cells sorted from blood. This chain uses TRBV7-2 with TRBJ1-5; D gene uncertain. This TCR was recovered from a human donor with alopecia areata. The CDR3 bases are TGTGCCAGCGGTCCAGATAGCAATCAGCCCCAGCATTTT. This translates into CASGPDSNQPQHF.